This T cell receptor beta chain stems from a study of regulatory T cells in long-lasting Graves disease (dated by TCRdb to about 2021). Turning to the overall study: To count as having persistent Graves' disease, a patient had to have received antithyroid drug treatment for over 5 years with TSH receptor autoantibodies remaining persistently positive. Persistent Graves' disease patients in the clinical cohort had taken antithyroid drugs for around 11 years on average. Peripheral blood TCR sequencing and RNA sequencing compared persistent Graves' disease patients with newly diagnosed Graves' disease patients. The study took place in China and was registered as a clinical trial. A total of approximately 35 samples underwent TCR sequencing: about 13 from persistent and about 20 from newly diagnosed Graves' disease patients. Points the paper makes about the study in general: TRBV28, TRBJ1-2 and TRBJ2-5 were preferentially used in persistent disease, while TRBV20-1 and TRBJ2-1 were favored in newly diagnosed disease. Persistent patients shared more public clonotypes among themselves (more than 2,500) than newly diagnosed patients did (approximately 900). Compared with newly diagnosed patients, persistent Graves' disease patients had lower TCR Shannon entropy and fewer highly expanded clones, which suggests clonal expansion. Peripheral blood alone was examined, since thyroid tissue, which constituted the primary lesion, could not be accessed. Sequencing and analysis were restricted to the TCR beta chain. As a limitation, the authors acknowledged that the small sample size may reduce accuracy.

The sample holds one count of this clonotype. The clone's antigen remains unknown. This sequence may be a read error, since a much larger clone differs from it by one base. The time point label, read with the paper, signifies: persistent/refractory GD, antithyroid drugs over 5 years with positive TRAb. For both TCR sequencing and RNA sequencing, RNA was extracted from PBMCs in TRIzol. Graves' disease was diagnosed according to American Thyroid Association guidelines. Recruitment of patients was carried out at an endocrinology department in Xi'an, China. Each patient gave approximately 9 milliliters of peripheral blood, collected in an EDTA anticoagulant tube. Ficoll Paque Plus density gradient separation was used to isolate PBMCs, and no further T cell sorting was done. An Agilent 2100 Bioanalyzer and agarose gel were used to check RNA quality, while a NanoDrop 2000 measured RNA concentration. Measured from the cysteine to the phenylalanine, the CDR3 is 12 residues long. The DNA shown is the 36-base CDR3, in frame from base 1. The junction carries 15 bases between V and J, which are trimmed by 6 bases and 10 bases respectively. The germline V gene sets CDR1 to MDHEN and CDR2 to SYDVKM.

Library creation used multiplex PCR. Sequencing took place on an Illumina HiSeq 4000. TCR beta libraries were built with iRepertoire HTBI primers and Arm-PCR amplification of CDR3 regions. Gel purification was performed on PCR products prior to sequencing. For the original study's pipeline: Gene usage analysis of CDR3 amino acid clonotypes used the 62 TRBV and about 15 TRBJ segments found across samples. COPE and FqMerger were used to merge filtered high-quality paired reads into contigs. BLAST was used to align contigs to the IMGT TRBV, TRBD and TRBJ reference genes, and CDR3 was defined following IMGT. Clonotypes above 0.1% frequency were classified as highly expanded clones. Shannon entropy was used to measure repertoire diversity, and the Gini coefficient was used to measure V-J evenness. A clonotype found in more than one individual was treated as public. TCRdb reprocessed the public reads (quality trimming at Q25 with fastp, clone calling with MiXCR) and kept in-frame beta chains. Rows with a matching CDR3 protein are joined into one entry that keeps the most common DNA and genes. TCRdb, rather than the study authors, made the V and J calls. For this sample the table gives a few hundred thousand distinct CDR3 sequences, of which roughly 25% were detected only once. The ten largest make up about 27% of the sample.

The receptor's source is a woman between 40 and 55 years old with Graves disease. Donor details come from another sample of the same person, matched by shared clones. The sequences come from peripheral blood mononuclear cells (PBMCs), collected when the disease was refractory, from a patient treated with antithyroid drugs. The chain was built from TRBV28 and TRBJ1-1; the D gene cannot be named for sure. The sequence in DNA is TGTGCCAGCAGAACATCGTTGACCCCAGCTTTCTTT. The resulting protein is CASRTSLTPAFF.